Below, 4 T cell receptor beta chains from the same sample are listed, as sequenced in a study of T cells in Graves' hyperthyroidism and ophthalmopathy. Amplified TCR beta CDR3 regions came from RNA transcripts. HTBI primers drove first-round RT-PCR of the TCR CDR3. TCRdb processed the multiplex PCR reads anew with MiXCR; each CDR3 protein has one entry. The sample gives around 240,000 distinct CDR3 sequences, approximately 14% of which show up once; about 14% is in the top ten. The specimen was blood. The receptor source for this set is a woman between 40 and 55 years old with Graves' hyperthyroidism that later progressed to Graves' ophthalmopathy.

CDR3 amino acids: CASSLMGAGGRDEQFF. The CDR3 region has the DNA TGTGCCAGCAGCTTAATGGGTGCGGGAGGCCGGGATGAGCAGTTCTTC. The chain couples TRBV7-3 to TRBJ2-1, with 8 bases aligning to TRBD2. CDR3 length: 16 amino acids. Trimming at V came to 1 base and at J to 8 bases, leaving 10 bases not matched to a gene. From germline, CDR1 is SGHTA and CDR2 FQGTGA.

This clonotype has a count of ten or more. V gene TRBV10-3 combines with J gene TRBJ2-3; no firm D call. Trimming pared 7 bases from V and 2 bases from J, leaving 13 bases between. This CDR3 has 14 residues. Germline-derived CDR1 and CDR2 are ENHRY and SYGVKD. CDR3 nucleotides: TGTGCCATCACCTCTAGTTGGGACACAGATACGCAGTATTTT. It specifies CAITSSWDTDTQYF.

The rearrangement uses TRBV13 and TRBJ2-3; 10 bases match TRBD2. CDR3 size: 17 residues. CDR1 PRHDT and CDR2 FYEKMQ come from the germline V gene (reference sequence). Losses at the gene ends were 6 bases for V and 3 bases for J; bases not matched to a gene: 12. CDR3 nucleotide sequence: TGTGCCAGCAGTATCCTAGCGGGAGTCGGCAGGACAGATACGCAGTATTTT. This translates into CASSILAGVGRTDTQYF.

The rearrangement joins TRBV4-1 to TRBJ2-2; D is perhaps TRBD2 (5 bases). This CDR3 spans 14 amino acids. The V gene lost 2 bases and the J gene lost 4 bases, with 8 bases spanning the gap. The V gene's germline CDR1 is MGHRA and CDR2 YSYEKL. The CDR3 here is CASSQLAATGELFF. The CDR3 DNA follows: TGCGCCAGCAGCCAACTAGCAGCCACCGGGGAGCTGTTTTTT.